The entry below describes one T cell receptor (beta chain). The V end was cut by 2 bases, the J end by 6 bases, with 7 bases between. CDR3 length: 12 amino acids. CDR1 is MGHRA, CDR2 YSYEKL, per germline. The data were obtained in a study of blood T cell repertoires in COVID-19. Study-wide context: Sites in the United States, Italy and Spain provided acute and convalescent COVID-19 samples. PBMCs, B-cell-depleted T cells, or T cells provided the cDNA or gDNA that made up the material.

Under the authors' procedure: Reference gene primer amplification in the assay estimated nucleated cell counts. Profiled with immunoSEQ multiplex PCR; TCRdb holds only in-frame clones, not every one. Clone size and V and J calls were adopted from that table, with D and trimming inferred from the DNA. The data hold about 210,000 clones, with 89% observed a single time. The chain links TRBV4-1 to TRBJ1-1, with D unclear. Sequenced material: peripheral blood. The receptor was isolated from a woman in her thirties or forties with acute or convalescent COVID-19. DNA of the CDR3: TGCGCCAGCAGCCAATTGCGGGCTGAAGCTTTCTTT. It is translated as CASSQLRAEAFF.